Shown below are 13 T cell receptor beta chains from a single sample sequenced in a study of T cell repertoires in urothelial bladder cancer (dated by TCRdb to about 2019). Libraries were made using the immunoSEQ multiplex PCR assay. In its TCRdb copy, this immuneACCESS table keeps in-frame sequences only and misses some clones. Where compared with another copy, unresolved V genes explain less than half of these, and the others have no known cause. In this sample the table shows approximately 2,000 clones, approximately 72% of which occur a single time. The top ten hold approximately 10% of the sample. The sample taken for sequencing was tumor-infiltrating cells from bladder cancer. Every receptor here comes from a human donor with urothelial carcinoma.

This chain connects TRBV6-1 to TRBJ2-3, with a possible D match to TRBD2 (6 bases). V lost 4 bases and J 4 bases, leaving 12 bases between the germline ends. There are 14 residues in the CDR3. The germline CDR1 and CDR2 sequences are MNHNS and SASEGT. CDR3 residues: CASSGGPSADTQYF. CDR3 nucleotides: TGTGCCAGCAGTGGGGGCCCTAGCGCAGATACGCAGTATTTT.

The chain combines TRBV25-1 with TRBJ2-5; maybe TRBD2 (5 bases). Germline V gene data show CDR1 as MGHDK and CDR2 as SYGVNS. Trimming pared 8 bases from V and 3 bases from J, leaving 13 bases between. The CDR3 has 13 amino acids. The CDR3 DNA follows: TGTGCCAGCTCCCCCGGGGTCGAAGAGACCCAGTACTTC. Protein: CASSPGVEETQYF. The complete variable domain, with remaining parts taken from reference TRBV25-1 and TRBJ2-5, reads EADIYQTPRYLVIGTGKKITLECSQTMGHDKMYWYQQDPGMELHLIHYSYGVNSTEKGDLSSESTVSRIRTEHFPLTLESARPSHTSQYLCASSPGVEETQYFGPGTRLLVL.

The rearrangement links TRBV11-3 to TRBJ2-1, with TRBD2 matching over 15 bases. V dropped 3 bases and J dropped 7; count of bases not matched to a gene: 4. This CDR3 contains 16 residues. Germline CDR1 reads SGHNT; CDR2 reads YENEEA. This chain's CDR3 is CASSLGLAGGWNEQFF. The CDR3 bases are TGTGCCAGCAGCTTGGGACTAGCGGGAGGTTGGAATGAGCAGTTCTTC.

This clone was counted a few times. This chain joins TRBV30 and TRBJ1-5; 7 positions agree with TRBD1. V gave up 2 bases and J gave up 2 bases; unmatched junction bases: 6. The CDR3 totals 15 residues. Germline loops: CDR1 GTSNPN, CDR2 SVGIG (reference sequence). The CDR3 is CAWSRQGGGNQPQHF. CDR3 DNA sequence: TGTGCCTGGAGTAGACAGGGCGGGGGCAATCAGCCCCAGCATTTT.

This chain uses TRBV4-3 with TRBJ2-3, with D perhaps matching TRBD2 (5 bases). Trimming pared 1 base from V and 7 bases from J, leaving 12 bases between. This CDR3 contains 14 residues. Germline V gives CDR1 LGHNA, CDR2 YSLEER. CDR3 sequence reads: CASSQGTVVNTQYF. CDR3 nucleotides: TGCGCCAGCAGCCAAGGGACTGTAGTCAATACGCAGTATTTT.

The chain recombines TRBV4-2 with TRBJ2-3; TRBD2 agrees at 8 bases. This CDR3 spans 19 amino acids. The V gene end was trimmed by 4 bases and the J gene end by 0 bases; junction bases not matched to a gene: 15. CDR1 LGHNA and CDR2 YNFKEQ come from the germline V gene. The CDR3 spells CASSPSRGVAGSSTDTQYF. The CDR3 DNA is TGTGCCAGCAGCCCCTCCCGGGGTGTAGCGGGGTCTAGCACAGATACGCAGTATTTT.

The chain combines TRBV7-2 with TRBJ1-2; D perhaps matches TRBD1 (5 bases). This CDR3 region has 15 residues. V was pared by 0 bases and J by 1 base, with 9 bases between. CDR1 is SGHTA and CDR2 is FQGNSA in the germline V gene. CDR3 bases: TGTGCCAGCAGCTTAGCGGGGGTGTTTAACTATGGCTACACCTTC. Amino acids: CASSLAGVFNYGYTF. Full variable domain (outside the CDR3, taken from reference TRBV7-2 and TRBJ1-2): GAGVSQSPSNKVTEKGKDVELRCDPISGHTALYWYRQSLGQGLEFLIYFQGNSAPDKSGLPSDRFSAERTGGSVSTLTIQRTQQEDSAVYLCASSLAGVFNYGYTFGSGTRLTVV.

This clone came up a few times. The V gene is TRBV5-1, the J gene TRBJ2-1; TRBD1 matches 8 bases. There are 14 residues in the CDR3. J lost 6 bases, V lost 4 bases, and 6 bases had no gene match. The germline gives CDR1 SGHRS, CDR2 YFSETQ. The CDR3 spells CASSVGTGGNEQFF. DNA of the CDR3: TGCGCCAGCAGCGTGGGAACAGGGGGCAATGAGCAGTTCTTC.

The count of this clone is one. The chain is built from TRBV7-6 and TRBJ2-2; D is tentatively TRBD1 or TRBD2 (5 bases each). The CDR3 loop spans 16 amino acids. Germline assignment: CDR1 SGHVS and CDR2 FNYEAQ. Trimming pared 1 base from V and 3 bases from J, leaving 12 bases between. The CDR3 DNA reads TGTGCCAGCAGCTTAGGGGGACCGAGGGACACCGGGGAGCTGTTTTTT. Its translation is CASSLGGPRDTGELFF.

The genes are TRBV6-5 and TRBJ2-1; 8 nucleotides match TRBD2. Unmatched junction bases numbered 9, after V lost 7 bases and J lost 4 bases. This CDR3 spans 15 amino acids. From germline, CDR1 is MNHEY and CDR2 SVGAGI. This CDR3 reads CASKDSGAGYNEQFF. The CDR3 DNA reads TGTGCCAGCAAAGATAGCGGGGCTGGTTACAATGAGCAGTTCTTC.

V usage is TRBV7-9 and J usage is TRBJ2-7; D gene unclear. V gave up 3 bases and J gave up 1 base, with 7 bases separating them. This CDR3 has 13 residues. Germline V gene data show CDR1 as SEHNR and CDR2 as FQNEAQ (reference sequence). The CDR3 protein is CASSLKGSYEQYF. CDR3 in DNA: TGTGCCAGCAGCTTGAAAGGTTCCTACGAGCAGTACTTC.

This clone was seen a few times. This chain uses TRBV19 with TRBJ2-1; 10 bases are a match to TRBD2. The germline CDR1 and CDR2 sequences are LNHDA and SQIVND (reference sequence). The CDR3 contains 15 residues. J lost 9 bases, V lost 1 base, and 6 bases had no gene match. CDR3 loop: CASSIGSGRASEQFF. The CDR3 DNA reads as TGTGCCAGTAGTATAGGCAGCGGGAGGGCCTCTGAGCAGTTCTTC.

The genes are TRBV18 and TRBJ1-4; 7 bases agree with TRBD1. Germline V gives CDR1 KGHSH, CDR2 LQKENI. V was clipped by 3 bases and J by 7 bases; unmatched bases: 5. The CDR3 sequence is 14 residues long. CDR3 bases: TGTGCCAGCTCACCTGAACAGGGGTTTGAAAAACTGTTTTTT. This translates into CASSPEQGFEKLFF.